The 21 T cell receptor beta chains below come from one sample, sequenced in a study of blood T cell repertoires in COVID-19. Sequencing used immunoSEQ multiplex PCR; TCRdb keeps in-frame clones, though not all of them. The table has a few hundred thousand clones, 65% to 90% seen once; the top ten hold roughly 7.8%. The sample comprised peripheral blood. These receptors were obtained from a human donor in a cohort sampled during active COVID-19.

The V gene is TRBV18, the J gene TRBJ2-7, with TRBD2 as a possible D gene (5 bases). This CDR3 is 14 amino acids long. The V end was cut by 5 bases, the J end by 4 bases, with 15 bases between. Germline lookup yields CDR1 KGHSH and CDR2 LQKENI. CDR3 amino acids: CASSTRTEEYEQYF. CDR3 DNA: TGTGCCAGCTCAACTAGGACGGAAGAATACGAGCAGTACTTC.

DNA for the CDR3: TGTGCCAGCAGTGAGGACAGGGCCCCCTCTGGAAACACCATATATTTT. It encodes CASSEDRAPSGNTIYF. V and J are TRBV25-1 and TRBJ1-3, with 8 bases matching TRBD1. V was clipped by 3 bases and J by 0 bases; unmatched bases: 4. Germline V gene data show CDR1 as MGHDK and CDR2 as SYGVNS. The length of the CDR3 is 16 residues.

The rearrangement joins TRBV30 to TRBJ2-1, with 12 nucleotides matching TRBD2. Germline V CDR1 and CDR2: GTSNPN, SVGIG (reference sequence). The trim removed 6 bases at V and 3 bases at J, leaving 6 bases unmatched. The CDR3 loop spans 15 amino acids. The CDR3 loop reads CACPSGGAYYNEQFF. In DNA, the CDR3 is TGTGCCTGCCCTAGCGGGGGGGCCTACTACAATGAGCAGTTCTTC.

The chain carries TRBV12-5 and TRBJ1-1; D possibly corresponds to TRBD1 (5 bases). This CDR3 has 12 residues. The V end was cut by 2 bases, the J end by 9 bases, with 10 bases between. In germline, CDR1 is LGHNT, CDR2 FRNRAP. The CDR3 protein is CASGLLQDKAFF. For the CDR3, the DNA is TGTGCTAGTGGTTTGTTGCAGGACAAAGCTTTCTTT.

The genes are TRBV14 and TRBJ2-3; 7 bases fit TRBD2. The CDR3 is made up of 16 amino acids. V lost 4 bases to trimming and J lost 1 base; unmatched junction nucleotides: 8. Germline CDR1 reads SGHDN; CDR2 reads FVKESK. CDR3 sequence reads: CASSRSSGGRTDTQYF. Here the CDR3 DNA reads TGTGCCAGCAGCCGTTCCTCGGGGGGACGCACAGATACGCAGTATTTT.

J is TRBJ2-2 and V is TRBV28; 7 bases line up with TRBD1. J lost 1 base, V lost 2 bases, and 4 bases had no gene match. CDR1 is MDHEN, CDR2 SYDVKM, per germline. This CDR3 contains 16 residues. CDR3 nucleotide sequence: TGTGCCAGCAGTTTAGTAGGGGGCCGGAACACCGGGGAGCTGTTTTTT. Translation: CASSLVGGRNTGELFF.

V is TRBV6-1 and J is TRBJ2-2; possibly TRBD2 for D (5 bases). CDR1 and CDR2 (germline): MNHNS, SASEGT. The CDR3 has 16 residues. Trimming pared 2 bases from V and 5 bases from J, leaving 15 bases between. In DNA form, the CDR3 reads TGTGCCAGCAGTGAACAACACCTCCCGGGGACCGGGGAGCTGTTTTTT. This translates into CASSEQHLPGTGELFF.

The genes are TRBV5-1 and TRBJ1-1; tentatively, D is TRBD1 (6 bases). The length of the CDR3 is 15 residues. CDR1 SGHRS and CDR2 YFSETQ come from the germline V gene. Deletions cut 1 base from V and 7 bases from J, with 17 bases between. This CDR3 reads CASSLKTGYIGEAFF. The CDR3 DNA follows: TGCGCCAGCAGCTTGAAAACAGGGTATATTGGTGAAGCTTTCTTT.

This sequence joins TRBV7-8 and TRBJ1-2; tentative D call: TRBD1 (6 bases). Trimming stripped 5 bases from V and 8 bases from J, with 18 bases between. CDR3 length equals 14 residues. CDR1 SGHVS and CDR2 FQNEAQ come from the germline V gene. The CDR3 region is CASSPDRTRPGYTF. CDR3 DNA: TGTGCCAGCAGCCCCGACAGGACAAGGCCGGGCTACACCTTC.

This clone appeared once. The chain has TRBV27 and TRBJ2-7; the match to TRBD2 covers 10 bases. This CDR3 comprises 14 residues. Germline V gene sequence: CDR1 MNHEY, CDR2 SMNVEV (reference sequence). With 7 bases clipped from V and 1 base from J, the junction kept 4 bases outside the gene matches. The CDR3 DNA follows: TGTGCCAGCAAAATTAGCGGGGGGTCCTACGAGCAGTACTTC. Protein: CASKISGGSYEQYF.

This sequence joins TRBV5-1 and TRBJ1-6; D gene uncertain. The CDR3 is 14 residues long. Germline-derived CDR1 and CDR2 are SGHRS and YFSETQ. V lost 5 bases to trimming and J lost 11 bases, with 17 bases between them. CDR3 amino acids: CASSVGNALAPLHF. CDR3 nucleotide sequence: TGCGCCAGCAGTGTGGGCAACGCCCTGGCACCCCTCCACTTT.

The genes are TRBV7-9 and TRBJ2-7; TRBD1 is a possible D gene (6 bases). The CDR3 covers 16 residues. Germline-derived CDR1 and CDR2 are SEHNR and FQNEAQ (reference sequence). Trimming removed 5 bases from V and 2 bases from J, with 19 bases in between. CDR3 loop: CASSPGVRGHPYEQYF. Here the CDR3 DNA reads TGTGCCAGCAGCCCAGGGGTCAGGGGACATCCCTACGAGCAGTACTTC.

In this sample, this clone turned up a few times. This rearrangement joins TRBV7-9 to TRBJ1-1; the D gene is possibly TRBD1 (5 bases). Germline CDR1 SEHNR, CDR2 FQNEAQ (reference sequence). The ends were cut back, 6 bases at V and 4 bases at J, with 12 bases in the middle. The CDR3 is 13 residues long. CDR3 sequence: CASSRTQGTEAFF. As DNA, the CDR3 is TGTGCCAGCAGTCGTACTCAGGGCACTGAAGCTTTCTTT.

The J gene is TRBJ2-1, the V gene TRBV4-2; 12 nucleotides line up with TRBD2. The V gene end was trimmed by 6 bases and the J gene end by 8 bases; junction bases not matched to a gene: 17. The length of the CDR3 is 18 residues. Germline lookup yields CDR1 LGHNA and CDR2 YNFKEQ. The CDR3 nucleotides are TGTGCCAGCAGTCCCGGGACTAGCGGGCGGGAGCATGCCGATGAGCAGTTCTTC. Amino acid sequence: CASSPGTSGREHADEQFF.

The chain uses TRBV6-1 and TRBJ1-6; TRBD1 matches 8 bases. CDR1 and CDR2 (germline): MNHNS, SASEGT. The CDR3 spans 15 residues. Germline trimming cut 2 bases from V and 7 bases from J; bases unmatched to any gene: 4. In DNA, the CDR3 is TGTGCCAGCAGTGAACGGGACAGGCACAATTCACCCCTCCACTTT. Translation gives CASSERDRHNSPLHF.

V is TRBV7-9 and J is TRBJ2-5; a weak D match, TRBD1 (5 bases). The germline gives CDR1 SEHNR, CDR2 FQNEAQ (reference sequence). Trimming shortened V by 3 bases and J by 1 base, and 9 bases separated the two germline ends. The CDR3 extends over 14 amino acids. This chain's CDR3 is CASSFRQLQETQYF. CDR3 sequence (DNA): TGTGCCAGCAGCTTTCGACAGCTCCAAGAGACCCAGTACTTC.

The CDR3 reads CASSNQKGTGRGNTEAFF. In nucleotides, the CDR3 is TGTGCCAGCAGCAATCAGAAAGGGACAGGGCGTGGGAACACTGAAGCTTTCTTT. The chain carries TRBV21-1 and TRBJ1-1; the table's D call, TRBD1, was not checked against the DNA. TRBV21-1 is tagged as a pseudogene. The CDR3 is made up of 18 amino acids.

J is TRBJ2-2 and V is TRBV24-1, with 8 bases that match TRBD1. This CDR3 has 14 residues. CDR1 and CDR2 from the germline V gene are KGHDR and SFDVKD. Trimming removed 12 bases from V and 3 bases from J; junction bases left unmatched: 8. The CDR3 region is CAVTGTGYTGELFF. Written as DNA, the CDR3 is TGTGCCGTTACCGGGACAGGATACACCGGGGAGCTGTTTTTT.

The V gene is TRBV19, the J gene TRBJ1-1, with D unresolved. The germline CDR1 and CDR2 sequences are LNHDA and SQIVND (reference sequence). Trimming cost V 0 bases and J 3 bases, with 11 bases left between them. This CDR3 is 15 amino acids long. The CDR3 bases are TGTGCCAGTAGTATAGATCTGAGGCGGTACACTGAAGCTTTCTTT. Amino acids: CASSIDLRRYTEAFF.

The chain has TRBV7-8 and TRBJ1-1, with 7 bases aligning to TRBD1. Germline lookup yields CDR1 SGHVS and CDR2 FQNEAQ. This CDR3 is 17 amino acids long. V trimming: 5 bases; J trimming: 6 bases; junction bases outside the gene matches: 18. CDR3 loop: CASSPHRGWGSSSEAFF. Here the CDR3 DNA reads TGTGCCAGCAGCCCTCACAGGGGTTGGGGTTCCTCGTCTGAAGCTTTCTTT. The variable domain in full, completed from reference TRBV7-8 and TRBJ1-1, reads GAGVSQSPRYKVAKRGQDVALRCDPISGHVSLFWYQQALGQGPEFLTYFQNEAQLDKSGLPSDRFFAERPEGSVSTLKIQRTQQEDSAVYLCASSPHRGWGSSSEAFFGQGTRLTVV.

The chain recombines TRBV3-1 (or the pseudogene TRBV3-2) with TRBJ2-4, with 7 positions matching TRBD1. V lost 2 bases and J lost 8; bases outside the gene matches: 6. The germline V gene encodes CDR1 LGHDT and CDR2 YNNKEL (reference sequence). This CDR3 spans 14 amino acids. The CDR3 nucleotides read TGTGCCAGCAGCCAATCGACAGGGCGGTACATTCAGTACTTC. Translated, it gives CASSQSTGRYIQYF.